These T cell receptor beta chains were read from a single sample in a study of patients and donors after allogeneic stem cell transplantation. TCRdb reanalysed the RT-PCR reads using MiXCR and keeps one entry per CDR3 protein. The sample consists of roughly 960,000 distinct CDR3 sequences, more than 15% of them appearing once. The sequencing input was blood, either unsorted or a sorted T cell fraction (not recorded which). These receptors were taken from a human donor who was either an allogeneic HSCT recipient or a stem cell or donor lymphocyte infusion donor (not recorded which). It is not recorded whose cells these are; they may come from a transplant donor. Both conserved end residues are part of each CDR3. The D gene is left open where the match is weak. Not all rows give a size; the values are once, few, many and, for expanded clones, a class.

length: 16; D: NA; J: TRBJ1-5; size: NA; V: TRBV5-1; CDR3: CASSLGGRGVNQPQHF; DNA: TGCGCCAGCAGCTTGGGTGGCAGGGGCGTTAATCAGCCCCAGCATTTT
length: 15; D: TRBD1; J: TRBJ1-6; size: NA; V: TRBV25-1; CDR3: CASSDVGTGISPLHF; DNA: TGTGCCAGCAGTGATGTCGGGACAGGGATCTCACCCCTCCACTTT
length: 13; D: NA; J: TRBJ1-2; size: NA; V: TRBV9; CDR3: CASSSEGGYGYTF; DNA: TGTGCCAGCAGCAGCGAGGGAGGCTATGGCTACACCTTC
length: 15; D: NA; J: TRBJ2-7; size: NA; V: TRBV7-9; CDR3: CASSFRDTGSYEQYF; DNA: TGTGCCAGCAGCTTTCGGGACACAGGCTCCTACGAGCAGTACTTC
length: 11; D: TRBD2; J: TRBJ2-1; size: NA; V: TRBV2; CDR3: CASGKYNEQFF; DNA: TGTGCTAGCGGGAAGTACAATGAGCAGTTCTTC
length: 14; D: NA; J: TRBJ2-3; size: NA; V: TRBV27; CDR3: CASSFEVETDTQYF; DNA: TGTGCCAGCAGTTTTGAAGTAGAAACAGATACGCAGTATTTT
length: 13; D: TRBD1; J: TRBJ2-2; size: many; V: TRBV2; CDR3: CASSGQGTGELFF; DNA: TGTGCCAGCAGTGGACAGGGGACCGGGGAGCTGTTTTTT
length: 17; D: TRBD2; J: TRBJ2-2; size: few; V: TRBV7-9; CDR3: CASSLPSGRADTGELFF; DNA: TGTGCCAGCAGCTTACCGAGCGGGAGGGCTGATACCGGGGAGCTGTTTTTT
length: 14; D: TRBD1; J: TRBJ2-7; size: NA; V: TRBV2; CDR3: CASSRTGITYEQYF; DNA: TGTGCCAGCAGTCGGACAGGCATTACCTACGAGCAGTACTTC
length: 13; D: TRBD1; J: TRBJ2-5; size: few; V: TRBV20-1; CDR3: CSRTGGSQETQYF; DNA: TGCAGCCGCACAGGGGGGTCCCAAGAGACCCAGTACTTC
length: 15; D: TRBD1; J: TRBJ2-1; size: few; V: TRBV4-2; CDR3: CASSLTDRGVNEQFF; DNA: TGTGCCAGCAGCCTTACTGACAGGGGAGTCAATGAGCAGTTCTTC
length: 17; D: NA; J: TRBJ2-2; size: NA; V: TRBV15; CDR3: CATSRTPGRGDTGELFF; DNA: TGTGCCACCAGCCGAACACCAGGGAGGGGGGACACCGGGGAGCTGTTTTTT
length: 13; D: NA; J: TRBJ1-2; size: NA; V: TRBV29-1; CDR3: CSVGSFVVGGYTF; DNA: TGCAGCGTTGGGTCCTTCGTCGTTGGGGGCTACACCTTC
length: 17; D: TRBD1; J: TRBJ1-5; size: few; V: TRBV4-2; CDR3: CASSQVGTGGRYQPQHF; DNA: TGTGCCAGCAGCCAAGTAGGGACAGGGGGCCGCTATCAGCCCCAGCATTTT
length: 17; D: NA; J: TRBJ1-1; size: few; V: TRBV3-1; CDR3: CASSQGIYKGSDTEAFF; DNA: TGTGCCAGCAGCCAAGGCATTTACAAAGGGTCGGACACTGAAGCTTTCTTT
length: 14; D: TRBD1; J: TRBJ2-4; size: NA; V: TRBV7-9; CDR3: CASSFDRGPDIQYF; DNA: TGTGCCAGCAGCTTCGACAGGGGTCCAGACATTCAGTACTTC
length: 14; D: TRBD1; J: TRBJ2-7; size: once; V: TRBV7-9; CDR3: CASSSGQGIDEQYF; DNA: TGTGCCAGCAGCTCGGGACAGGGTATCGACGAGCAGTACTTC
length: 14; D: TRBD1; J: TRBJ1-4; size: few; V: TRBV13; CDR3: CASSFRGPSGKLFF; DNA: TGTGCCAGCAGCTTCAGGGGGCCATCGGGAAAACTGTTTTTT
length: 15; D: NA; J: TRBJ2-1; size: NA; V: TRBV25-1; CDR3: CASSEWRDWENEQFF; DNA: TGTGCCAGCAGTGAATGGAGGGATTGGGAAAATGAGCAGTTCTTC
length: 15; D: NA; J: TRBJ1-5; size: NA; V: TRBV4-3; CDR3: CASSQWRTGTQPQHF; DNA: TGCGCCAGCAGCCAATGGCGTACAGGGACTCAGCCCCAGCATTTT
length: 14; D: NA; J: TRBJ1-4; size: NA; V: TRBV20-1; CDR3: CSASLDATNEKLFF; DNA: TGCAGTGCTAGTTTGGATGCAACTAATGAAAAACTGTTTTTT
length: 12; D: NA; J: TRBJ1-6; size: NA; V: TRBV5-1; CDR3: CASSVNNSPLHF; DNA: TGCGCCAGCAGCGTAAATAATTCACCCCTCCACTTT
length: 17; D: NA; J: TRBJ2-3; size: NA; V: TRBV5-6; CDR3: CASSFVRTVPYTDTQYF; DNA: TGTGCCAGCAGCTTTGTACGGACGGTACCATACACAGATACGCAGTATTTT
length: 14; D: NA; J: TRBJ2-7; size: NA; V: TRBV27; CDR3: CASRGGTTVFQQYF; DNA: TGTGCCAGCAGGGGCGGGACAACTGTCTTCCAGCAGTACTTC
length: 15; D: NA; J: TRBJ2-5; size: NA; V: TRBV28; CDR3: CASSSPDVRGETQYF; DNA: TGTGCCAGCAGTTCTCCGGACGTCCGGGGGGAGACCCAGTACTTC
length: 14; D: NA; J: TRBJ2-2; size: few; V: TRBV6-1; CDR3: CASSGRPNTGELFF; DNA: TGTGCCAGCAGTGGCAGACCCAACACCGGGGAGCTGTTTTTT
length: 14; D: NA; J: TRBJ1-1; size: many; V: TRBV18; CDR3: CASSPSGLNTEAFF; DNA: TGTGCCAGCTCACCATCAGGGTTGAACACTGAAGCTTTCTTT
length: 13; D: TRBD1; J: TRBJ2-4; size: NA; V: TRBV7-3; CDR3: CASSPRQGGIQYF; DNA: TGTGCCAGCAGCCCAAGACAGGGCGGCATTCAGTACTTC
length: 15; D: NA; J: TRBJ2-5; size: few; V: TRBV20-1; CDR3: CSARRIGVLQETQYF; DNA: TGCAGTGCTAGAAGGATCGGGGTGCTCCAAGAGACCCAGTACTTC
length: 16; D: NA; J: TRBJ1-4; size: many; V: TRBV4-1; CDR3: CASSPLAVPTNEKLFF; DNA: TGCGCCAGCAGCCCTCTCGCGGTGCCTACTAATGAAAAACTGTTTTTT
length: 15; D: TRBD1; J: TRBJ1-5; size: few; V: TRBV5-6; CDR3: CASSWGQVSNQPQHF; DNA: TGTGCCAGCAGCTGGGGACAGGTGAGCAATCAGCCCCAGCATTTT
length: 17; D: TRBD1; J: TRBJ1-6; size: few; V: TRBV12-3/TRBV12-4; CDR3: CASSGLMGQVLNSPLHF; DNA: TGTGCCAGCAGTGGATTGATGGGACAGGTTCTAAATTCACCCCTCCACTTT
length: 12; D: NA; J: TRBJ1-2; size: NA; V: TRBV20-1; CDR3: CSAEQGVGGYTF; DNA: TGCAGTGCCGAACAGGGAGTGGGCGGCTACACCTTC
length: 17; D: NA; J: TRBJ2-5; size: few; V: TRBV9; CDR3: CASSRPRSGGEVETQYF; DNA: TGTGCCAGCAGCCGACCGCGCTCGGGTGGAGAAGTGGAGACCCAGTACTTC
length: 12; D: NA; J: TRBJ2-5; size: NA; V: TRBV15; CDR3: CATSTFIETQYF; DNA: TGTGCCACCAGTACCTTTATAGAGACCCAGTACTTC
length: 15; D: NA; J: TRBJ1-6; size: NA; V: TRBV7-2; CDR3: CASSLVTQKSSPLHF; DNA: TGTGCCAGCAGCTTAGTGACCCAAAAGTCTTCACCCCTCCACTTT
length: 11; D: NA; J: TRBJ2-1; size: NA; V: TRBV19; CDR3: CASSGGRWQFF; DNA: TGTGCCAGTAGCGGGGGGCGATGGCAGTTCTTC
length: 13; D: NA; J: TRBJ1-1; size: few; V: TRBV29-1; CDR3: CSVEGQGNTEAFF; DNA: TGCAGCGTTGAAGGGCAGGGAAACACTGAAGCTTTCTTT
length: 18; D: NA; J: TRBJ1-2; size: NA; V: TRBV5-6; CDR3: CASSLWGTKGSLNYGYTF; DNA: TGTGCCAGCAGCTTGTGGGGAACAAAAGGATCCCTCAACTATGGCTACACCTTC
length: 14; D: NA; J: TRBJ2-7; size: NA; V: TRBV14; CDR3: CASSHPGKTYEQYF; DNA: TGTGCCAGCAGCCATCCGGGGAAAACCTACGAGCAGTACTTC
length: 12; D: NA; J: TRBJ1-1; size: few; V: TRBV29-1; CDR3: CSGTSKNTEAFF; DNA: TGCAGCGGAACCTCAAAGAACACTGAAGCTTTCTTT
length: 14; D: NA; J: TRBJ1-1; size: NA; V: TRBV12-3/TRBV12-4; CDR3: CASSLAVGRTEAFF; DNA: TGTGCCAGCAGTTTAGCTGTGGGGCGGACTGAAGCTTTCTTT
length: 16; D: NA; J: TRBJ2-6; size: NA; V: TRBV2; CDR3: CASSTIGGSGANVLTF; DNA: TGTGCCAGCAGTACGATAGGGGGCTCTGGGGCCAACGTCCTGACTTTC
length: 15; D: TRBD2; J: TRBJ2-7; size: few; V: TRBV9; CDR3: CASSPRLAGVNEQYF; DNA: TGTGCCAGCAGCCCCAGGCTAGCGGGAGTAAACGAGCAGTACTTC
length: 15; D: NA; J: TRBJ2-3; size: few; V: TRBV5-1; CDR3: CASSFHRKSTDTQYF; DNA: TGCGCCAGCAGCTTTCACAGGAAAAGCACAGATACGCAGTATTTT
length: 15; D: NA; J: TRBJ2-7; size: few; V: TRBV12-3/TRBV12-4; CDR3: CASSLIFGRTYEQYF; DNA: TGTGCCAGCAGTTTAATTTTCGGGCGGACCTACGAGCAGTACTTC
length: 15; D: TRBD2; J: TRBJ2-1; size: few; V: TRBV13; CDR3: CASSDSGGSGNEQFF; DNA: TGTGCCAGCTCCGATAGCGGGGGGTCTGGGAATGAGCAGTTCTTC
length: 13; D: NA; J: TRBJ1-4; size: NA; V: TRBV25-1; CDR3: CASKQQLGERLFF; DNA: TGCGCCAGCAAACAACAGTTAGGTGAAAGACTGTTTTTT
length: 13; D: NA; J: TRBJ2-1; size: many; V: TRBV4-2; CDR3: CASSQVGSYEQFF; DNA: TGTGCCAGCAGCCAAGTTGGGTCGTATGAGCAGTTCTTC
length: 14; D: TRBD1; J: TRBJ2-3; size: once; V: TRBV10-2; CDR3: CASLGQGVTDTQYF; DNA: TGCGCCAGCCTGGGACAGGGGGTAACAGATACGCAGTATTTT
length: 13; D: NA; J: TRBJ2-5; size: many; V: TRBV12-3/TRBV12-4; CDR3: CASSLASEETQYF; DNA: TGTGCCAGCAGTTTAGCTTCGGAGGAGACCCAGTACTTC
length: 15; D: NA; J: TRBJ1-2; size: few; V: TRBV20-1; CDR3: CSARDGVEFGYGYTF; DNA: TGCAGTGCTAGAGATGGGGTGGAGTTTGGCTATGGCTACACCTTC
length: 15; D: NA; J: TRBJ2-5; size: few; V: TRBV10-3; CDR3: CAISEGRGRRETQYF; DNA: TGTGCCATCAGTGAGGGCAGGGGAAGGAGAGAGACCCAGTACTTC
length: 16; D: TRBD2; J: TRBJ2-1; size: few; V: TRBV20-1; CDR3: CSAYRLAGAGYNEQFF; DNA: TGCAGTGCTTACCGACTAGCGGGAGCGGGGTACAATGAGCAGTTCTTC
length: 13; D: NA; J: TRBJ2-5; size: NA; V: TRBV5-5; CDR3: CASSLTHQETQYF; DNA: TGTGCCAGCAGCTTGACTCACCAAGAGACCCAGTACTTC
length: 15; D: NA; J: TRBJ1-2; size: many; V: TRBV27; CDR3: CASSPPDRVPYGYTF; DNA: TGTGCCAGCAGTCCCCCCGATCGTGTGCCATATGGCTACACCTTC
length: 14; D: NA; J: TRBJ1-2; size: few; V: TRBV29-1; CDR3: CSVEGDRPNYGYTF; DNA: TGCAGCGTTGAGGGGGACCGGCCTAACTATGGCTACACCTTC
length: 14; D: NA; J: TRBJ2-1; size: few; V: TRBV20-1; CDR3: CSAYLPASNNEQFF; DNA: TGCAGTGCTTATCTTCCAGCCTCTAACAATGAGCAGTTCTTC
length: 18; D: TRBD2; J: TRBJ2-2; size: NA; V: TRBV4-2; CDR3: CASSHSSGRASRDGELFF; DNA: TGTGCCAGCAGCCATTCCAGTGGGAGGGCGAGTAGGGACGGGGAGCTGTTTTTT
length: 12; D: NA; J: TRBJ1-4; size: NA; V: TRBV20-1; CDR3: CSASPQNEKLFF; DNA: TGCAGTGCTAGCCCCCAAAATGAAAAACTGTTTTTT